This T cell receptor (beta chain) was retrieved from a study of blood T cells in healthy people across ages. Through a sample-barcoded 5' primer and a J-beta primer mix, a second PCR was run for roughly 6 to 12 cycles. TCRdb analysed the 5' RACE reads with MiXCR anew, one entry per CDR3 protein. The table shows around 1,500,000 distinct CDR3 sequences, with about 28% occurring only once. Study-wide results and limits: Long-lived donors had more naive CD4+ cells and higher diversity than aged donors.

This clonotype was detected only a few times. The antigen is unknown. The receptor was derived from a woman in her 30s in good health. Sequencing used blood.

The CDR3 coding sequence is TGCGCCAGCAGGGGACAGGGAGGTTACAATGAGCAGTTCTTC. Its translation: CASRGQGGYNEQFF. The V gene is TRBV10-2, the J gene TRBJ2-1; TRBD1 matches at 9 bases. V gave up 6 bases and J gave up 4 bases; unmatched junction bases: 4. The V gene's germline CDR1 is WSHSY and CDR2 SAAADI. This CDR3 has 14 residues.